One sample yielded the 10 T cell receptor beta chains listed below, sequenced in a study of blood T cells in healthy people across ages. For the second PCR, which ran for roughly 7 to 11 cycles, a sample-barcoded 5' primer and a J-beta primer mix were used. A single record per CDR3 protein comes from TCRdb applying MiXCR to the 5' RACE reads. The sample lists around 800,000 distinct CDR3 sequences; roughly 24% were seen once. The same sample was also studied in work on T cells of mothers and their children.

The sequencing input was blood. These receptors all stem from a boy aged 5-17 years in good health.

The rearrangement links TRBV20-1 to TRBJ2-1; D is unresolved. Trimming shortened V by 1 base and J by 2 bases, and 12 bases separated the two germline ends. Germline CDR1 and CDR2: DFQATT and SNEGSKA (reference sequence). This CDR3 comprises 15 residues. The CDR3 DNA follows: TGCAGTGCTAGAGGGGTTGAGCGAACCTACAATGAGCAGTTCTTC. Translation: CSARGVERTYNEQFF.

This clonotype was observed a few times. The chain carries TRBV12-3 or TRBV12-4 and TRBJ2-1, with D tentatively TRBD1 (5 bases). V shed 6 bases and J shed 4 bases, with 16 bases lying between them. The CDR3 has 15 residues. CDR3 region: CASRPDIRLYNEQFF. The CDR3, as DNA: TGTGCCAGCAGGCCGGACATTCGTCTTTACAATGAGCAGTTCTTC.

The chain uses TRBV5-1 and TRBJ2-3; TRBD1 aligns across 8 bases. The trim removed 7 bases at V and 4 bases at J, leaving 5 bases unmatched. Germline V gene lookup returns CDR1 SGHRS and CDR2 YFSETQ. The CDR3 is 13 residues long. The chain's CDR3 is CASCWTGSDTQYF. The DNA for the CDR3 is TGCGCCAGCTGCTGGACAGGGTCAGATACGCAGTATTTT.

The DNA for the CDR3 is TGTGCCTGGAATGTACGTATAGGTTACGAGCAGTACTTC. Residues: CAWNVRIGYEQYF. This chain joins TRBV30 and TRBJ2-7, with unresolved D. V lost 4 bases to trimming and J lost 4 bases, with 14 bases between them. This CDR3 is built from 13 residues. Germline V gene sequence: CDR1 GTSNPN, CDR2 SVGIG (reference sequence).

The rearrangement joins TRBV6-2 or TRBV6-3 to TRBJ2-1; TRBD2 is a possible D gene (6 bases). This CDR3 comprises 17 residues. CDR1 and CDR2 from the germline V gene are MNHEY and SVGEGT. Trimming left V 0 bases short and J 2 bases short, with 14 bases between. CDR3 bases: TGTGCCAGCAGTTACTCGATAGCGGAAATCCCCTACAATGAGCAGTTCTTC. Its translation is CASSYSIAEIPYNEQFF.

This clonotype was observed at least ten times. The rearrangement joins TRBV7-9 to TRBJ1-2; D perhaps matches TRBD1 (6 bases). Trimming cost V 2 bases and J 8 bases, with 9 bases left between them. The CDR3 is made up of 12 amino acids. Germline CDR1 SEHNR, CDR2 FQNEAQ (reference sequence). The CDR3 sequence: CASSLQGLGYTF. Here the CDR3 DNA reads TGTGCCAGCAGCTTACAGGGGCTCGGCTACACCTTC.

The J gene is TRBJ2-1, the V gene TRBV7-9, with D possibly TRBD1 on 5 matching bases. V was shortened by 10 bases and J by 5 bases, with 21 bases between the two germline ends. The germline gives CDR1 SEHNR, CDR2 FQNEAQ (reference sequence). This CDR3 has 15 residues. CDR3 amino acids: CAKQDSRESNNEQFF. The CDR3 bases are TGTGCCAAGCAAGATTCCAGGGAATCGAACAATGAGCAGTTCTTC.

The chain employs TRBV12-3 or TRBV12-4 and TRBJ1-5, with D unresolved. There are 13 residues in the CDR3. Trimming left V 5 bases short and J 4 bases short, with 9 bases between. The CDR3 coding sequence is TGTGCCAGCAGTGCCCCGGGGAATCAGCCCCAGCATTTT. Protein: CASSAPGNQPQHF.

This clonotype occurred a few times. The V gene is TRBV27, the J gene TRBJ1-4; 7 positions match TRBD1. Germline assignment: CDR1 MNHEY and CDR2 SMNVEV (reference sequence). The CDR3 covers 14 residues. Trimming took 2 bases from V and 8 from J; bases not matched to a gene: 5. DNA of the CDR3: TGTGCCAGCAGTTTACTCGCAGGGGGGGAAAAACTGTTTTTT. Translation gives CASSLLAGGEKLFF.

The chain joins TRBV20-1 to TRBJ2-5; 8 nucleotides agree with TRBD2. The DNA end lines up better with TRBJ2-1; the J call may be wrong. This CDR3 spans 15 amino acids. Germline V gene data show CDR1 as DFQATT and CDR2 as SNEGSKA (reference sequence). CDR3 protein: CSARGSGGPYNEQFF. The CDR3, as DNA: TGCAGTGCTAGGGGGAGCGGGGGACCTTACAATGAGCAGTTCTTC.